The clone carrying this TCR beta chain is judged medium-sized. Its antigen remains unknown. Authors' processing steps: It was from CDR3 differences across clinicopathological groups that a distant-metastasis classifier for papillary thyroid cancer was built. TCRdb re-called the PCR reads with MiXCR. What appears here as the V and J calls and clone size reflects TCRdb's work, not the paper's. The data contain about 27,000 clones, approximately 16% of them singletons. These data come from a study of metastatic and nonmetastatic thyroid tumors. Study-wide background: Comparative analysis of repertoires was undertaken across blood and tumor or nodule tissue obtained from malignant and benign thyroid patients.

Germline V lookup: CDR1 SGHAT, CDR2 FQNNGV. The CDR3 loop spans 15 amino acids. V was cut by 2 bases and J by 6 bases, with 16 bases left in between. General study findings and limits: The reported finding was significantly higher TCR beta diversity in malignant thyroid tumors relative to benign nodules, in blood and tumor.

Thyroid surgery had not been preceded by any treatment in any patient. This clonotype was obtained from a male donor with papillary thyroid cancer or a benign thyroid nodule (not recorded which). Some clones in this sample may be carry-over from other donors' samples. This chain joins TRBV11-2 and TRBJ1-1; D is perhaps TRBD1 (5 bases). Source material: blood. DNA of the CDR3: TGTGCCAGCAGCTTACCGGCAGCGATGGGGGCTGAAGCTTTCTTT. Its protein is CASSLPAAMGAEAFF.